The 16 T cell receptor beta chains presented below share a single source sample, sequenced in a study of persistence of HIV-infected CD4 T cells. These receptors are not linked to any known antigen. The libraries were made with immunoSEQ version 4 in survey mode. Assay used: immunoSEQ multiplex PCR; TCRdb lists only in-frame clones, some missing. This table has 64,000 or so clones, roughly 77% appearing once. The stimulus was an HIV-1 Gag 15-mer peptide pool, 0.95 to 1 ug/peptide/mL. Sorted nonresponding memory CD4+ T cells were CD40L-negative, CD69-negative, CD45RO-high. Sequencing was performed on CD4+ T cells sorted from PBMCs after approximately 19-hour stimulation, taken from a patient who received antiretroviral therapy. Receptor source: an adult man with HIV who was CMV-seropositive.

The chain combines TRBV6-5 with TRBJ1-6; D is perhaps TRBD1 (6 bases). CDR3 length: 13 residues. CDR1 is MNHEY and CDR2 is SVGAGI in the germline V gene. Trimming took 8 bases from V and 4 from J, leaving 9 bases between them. The CDR3 DNA is TGTGCCAGCGATACAGGGTATAATTCACCCCTCCACTTT. Translating it yields CASDTGYNSPLHF.

This clone occurred once. This sequence joins TRBV6-5 and TRBJ1-5; 7 nucleotides line up with TRBD1. V shed 6 bases and J 1 base; nucleotides not matched to a gene: 6. CDR1 MNHEY and CDR2 SVGAGI come from the germline V gene. The CDR3 is 15 amino acids. CDR3 DNA sequence: TGTGCCAGCAGCCTAGACAGGGTAAGCAATCAGCCCCAGCATTTT. Translated, it gives CASSLDRVSNQPQHF.

The rearrangement uses TRBV28 and TRBJ2-3; a possible D gene is TRBD1 (6 bases). The germline V and J ends were trimmed by 8 bases and 3 bases, with 9 bases remaining between them. CDR1 MDHEN and CDR2 SYDVKM come from the germline V gene. This CDR3 spans 12 amino acids. The CDR3 spells CASETGTDTQYF. The CDR3 nucleotides are TGTGCCAGCGAGACAGGTACAGATACGCAGTATTTT.

By share of the sample, this clone is medium-sized (0.01 to 0.1%). This CDR3 is CATSDGPGQGVHEQYF. Written as DNA, the CDR3 is TGTGCCACCAGTGACGGGCCGGGACAGGGTGTCCACGAGCAGTACTTC. The chain employs TRBV24-1 and TRBJ2-7; 9 bases map to TRBD1. V lost 4 bases to trimming and J lost 5 bases; unmatched junction nucleotides: 11. Germline CDR1 is KGHDR and CDR2 is SFDVKD. This CDR3 comprises 16 residues.

The V gene is TRBV3-1 (or the pseudogene TRBV3-2), the J gene TRBJ2-6; D gene uncertain. The V gene lost 0 bases and the J gene lost 0 bases, with 12 bases spanning the gap. The germline V gene has CDR1 LGHDT and CDR2 YNNKEL (reference sequence). This CDR3 spans 18 amino acids. The chain's CDR3 is CASSQEPGHSSGANVLTF. CDR3 nucleotides: TGTGCCAGCAGCCAAGAGCCAGGCCACAGCTCTGGGGCCAACGTCCTGACTTTC.

The gene calls are TRBV27 and TRBJ2-2; 8 nucleotides line up with TRBD1. This CDR3 comprises 18 residues. V trimming: 3 bases; J trimming: 5 bases; junction bases outside the gene matches: 14. The germline CDR1 and CDR2 sequences are MNHEY and SMNVEV (reference sequence). The CDR3 nucleotides are TGTGCCAGCAGTTTCATTACAGGGGGATTACGAGCGACCGGGGAGCTGTTTTTT. It codes for CASSFITGGLRATGELFF.

Turning to this clone: The same CDR3 arises from other DNA sequences in this sample as well. The rearrangement uses TRBV5-6 and TRBJ1-5; no clear D gene. Germline V gene data show CDR1 as SGHDT and CDR2 as YYEEEE. V was pared by 0 bases and J by 0 bases, with 4 bases between. The CDR3 consists of 14 residues. This CDR3 reads CASSLGYSNQPQHF. The CDR3 DNA is TGTGCCAGCAGCTTGGGTTATAGCAATCAGCCCCAGCATTTT. Complete variable domain (other parts from reference TRBV5-6 and TRBJ1-5): DAGVTQSPTHLIKTRGQQVTLRCSPKSGHDTVSWYQQALGQGPQFIFQYYEEEERQRGNFPDRFSGHQFPNYSSELNVNALLLGDSALYLCASSLGYSNQPQHFGDGTRLSIL.

The sample holds one count of this clone. V is TRBV19 and J is TRBJ2-2; a weak D match, TRBD1 (5 bases). Looked up from germline, CDR1 is LNHDA and CDR2 is SQIVND (reference sequence). The CDR3 covers 18 residues. V was cut by 6 bases and J by 0 bases, with 20 bases left in between. The CDR3 sequence: CASSRRPKTAANTGELFF. CDR3 nucleotide sequence: TGTGCCAGTAGCAGACGGCCAAAGACAGCCGCGAACACCGGGGAGCTGTTTTTT.

This clone was seen a single time. The chain's CDR3 is CASNHGNRASGYTF. The DNA of the CDR3 is TGTGCCAGCAACCATGGAAACAGGGCGTCGGGCTACACCTTC. The chain couples TRBV5-8 to TRBJ1-2, with a possible D match to TRBD1 (6 bases). V lost 6 bases and J lost 8, with 20 bases in between. Germline values: CDR1 SGHTS, CDR2 YDEGEE. There are 14 residues in the CDR3.

The V and J genes are TRBV18 and TRBJ2-1; 8 nucleotides agree with TRBD2. Germline CDR1 KGHSH, CDR2 LQKENI. The CDR3 contains 14 residues. Losses at the gene ends were 8 bases for V and 6 bases for J; bases not matched to a gene: 9. The CDR3 nucleotides read TGTGCCAGCCGGCCAGCGGGGGAGTTCAATGAGCAGTTCTTC. Protein product: CASRPAGEFNEQFF.

This clone was observed once. The chain is built from TRBV5-4 and TRBJ2-5; maybe TRBD2 (6 bases). The CDR3 runs 16 residues. V was shortened by 4 bases and J by 1 base, with 17 bases between the two germline ends. Germline-derived CDR1 and CDR2 are SGHNT and YYREEE (reference sequence). The CDR3 nucleotides read TGTGCCAGCAGCCGAATAGGGACTTCGGGCCAAGAGACCCAGTACTTC. Translating it yields CASSRIGTSGQETQYF.

The chain combines TRBV10-3 with TRBJ2-6, with D perhaps TRBD2 (6 bases). The CDR3 length is 18 residues. Germline V gives CDR1 ENHRY, CDR2 SYGVKD. V was shortened by 10 bases and J by 0 bases, with 22 bases between the two germline ends. The CDR3 loop reads CATKLPLDGSSGANVLTF. The CDR3 DNA reads TGTGCCACCAAATTACCGCTGGACGGGAGCTCTGGGGCCAACGTCCTGACTTTC.

V usage is TRBV19 and J usage is TRBJ1-2, with a tentative D call TRBD1 (5 bases). CDR3 length equals 14 residues. V was pared by 7 bases and J by 4 bases, with 16 bases between. CDR1 is LNHDA, CDR2 SQIVND, per germline (reference sequence). The CDR3 sequence is CASKGEQEGYGYTF. The CDR3 nucleotides are TGTGCCAGTAAAGGGGAGCAGGAGGGCTATGGCTACACCTTC.

The V gene is TRBV7-9, the J gene TRBJ1-1, with unresolved D. Looked up from germline, CDR1 is SEHNR and CDR2 is FQNEAQ (reference sequence). The CDR3 is made up of 16 amino acids. V was shortened by 0 bases and J by 1 base, with 12 bases between the two germline ends. The CDR3 reads CASSLATGPANTEAFF. CDR3 sequence (DNA): TGTGCCAGCAGCTTAGCCACCGGACCCGCGAACACTGAAGCTTTCTTT.

Only a few counts were recorded for this clone. The J gene is TRBJ1-5, the V gene TRBV7-8; D gene ambiguous. The CDR3 runs 13 residues. The germline CDR1 and CDR2 sequences are SGHVS and FQNEAQ. Trimming removed 4 bases at V and 6 bases at J, with 10 bases between. The CDR3 sequence is CASSSLLTQPQHF. The CDR3 bases are TGTGCCAGCAGCTCCCTCCTTACTCAGCCCCAGCATTTT.

This chain connects TRBV24-1 to TRBJ1-1; no clear D gene. The germline V gene encodes CDR1 KGHDR and CDR2 SFDVKD. The CDR3 spans 14 residues. Trimming removed 4 bases from V and 1 base from J, with 9 bases in between. In nucleotides, the CDR3 is TGTGCCACCAGTGACTCTGACAAGAACACTGAAGCTTTCTTT. Residues: CATSDSDKNTEAFF.